Listed below are T cell receptor beta chains from one sample, sequenced in a study of T-cell reconstitution after alpha-beta-depleted transplantation in children. TCRdb re-analysed the PCR reads in MiXCR, keeping a single row per CDR3 protein. The sample carries 200,000 to 250,000 distinct CDR3 sequences, around 8% recorded once. This specimen consisted of PBMCs, mostly from graft donor cells, obtained 180 days after TCRalphabeta/CD19-depleted stem cell transplant. These TCRs come from a male patient younger than 18 who had a stem cell transplant for acute lymphoblastic leukemia, so the T cells may come from the graft donor. The CDR3 runs from the conserved cysteine through the conserved F or W. Fields, in order: clone size, D gene, V gene, J gene, CDR3 DNA, CDR3 protein. A D gene is named only where the DNA matches it firmly. Not every row has a clone size; where given, it reads once, few, many or a size class.

many	NA	TRBV5-1	TRBJ1-2	TGCGCCAGCAGCCCGTCTGGATATGGCTACACCTTC	CASSPSGYGYTF
NA	TRBD1	TRBV7-6	TRBJ1-2	TGTGCCAGCAGCTCTGAGGCAGGGGGTTCCTATGGCTACACCTTC	CASSSEAGGSYGYTF
few	NA	TRBV28	TRBJ2-7	TGTGCCAGCAGGGATGCTTACCTCGAGCAGTACTTC	CASRDAYLEQYF
many	TRBD1	TRBV20-1	TRBJ2-1	TGCAGTCGGACAGGGGGCCAAAATGAGCAGTTCTTC	CSRTGGQNEQFF
many	NA	TRBV5-1	TRBJ2-3	TGCGCCAGCAGCTTGGCCGGGGGAGGAGCCACAGATACGCAGTATTTT	CASSLAGGGATDTQYF
NA	TRBD2	TRBV7-9	TRBJ2-7	TGTGCCGGGCCTGCTTTAGCGGGAGTATCCGAGCAGTACTTC	CAGPALAGVSEQYF
many	NA	TRBV27	TRBJ1-5	TGTGCCAGCAGTTTCTGGGGCAATCAGCCCCAGCATTTT	CASSFWGNQPQHF
many	NA	TRBV6-1	TRBJ2-2	TGTGCCAGCGGATCCGGGACTCTGAACACCGGGGAGCTGTTTTTT	CASGSGTLNTGELFF
many	TRBD2	TRBV28	TRBJ2-3	TGTGCCAGCAGTTTATCCCTTAGCGGGAGGGCAGATACGCAGTATTTT	CASSLSLSGRADTQYF
many	TRBD2	TRBV7-9	TRBJ2-1	TGTGCCACCAGCTACGGACTAGTGGTCGGAAATGAGCAGTTCTTC	CATSYGLVVGNEQFF
few	NA	TRBV12-3/TRBV12-4	TRBJ2-1	TGTGCCAGCAGTTTAATGCAGTACAATGAGCAGTTCTTC	CASSLMQYNEQFF
many	NA	TRBV7-2	TRBJ1-1	TGTGCCAGCAGCTTATACACGATGAACACTGAAGCTTTCTTT	CASSLYTMNTEAFF
many	NA	TRBV12-3/TRBV12-4	TRBJ2-7	TGTGCCAGCAGTTTAGCAGGGTTAGCGCAGTACTTC	CASSLAGLAQYF
many	NA	TRBV28	TRBJ2-7	TGTGCCAGCAGTTCATCCGGCGCTCTCTACGAGCAGTACTTC	CASSSSGALYEQYF
many	TRBD1	TRBV27	TRBJ1-4	TGTGCCAGCAGTTTATTATTGCCACAGGGGGCGGAAAAACTGTTTTTT	CASSLLLPQGAEKLFF
many	TRBD1	TRBV5-1	TRBJ1-4	TGCGCCAGCAGCTGGGGGGGACAGCGGAATGAAAAACTGTTTTTT	CASSWGGQRNEKLFF
few	NA	TRBV20-1	TRBJ2-7	TGCAGTGCTAGGAGGGTGGCGGTCGAGCAGTACTTC	CSARRVAVEQYF
many	TRBD1	TRBV7-9	TRBJ1-4	TGTGCCAGCAGCGTAAGACAGGGCCTTAATGAAAAACTGTTTTTT	CASSVRQGLNEKLFF
many	TRBD2	TRBV10-3	TRBJ2-3	TGTGCCATCAGTGAGTCCGGGCTAGCGGTCACAGATACGCAGTATTTT	CAISESGLAVTDTQYF
medium-sized	TRBD2	TRBV5-1	TRBJ2-3	TGCGCCAGCAGCCCGCGGGGGACGGACCTGGGGGCAGATACGCAGTATTTT	CASSPRGTDLGADTQYF
many	TRBD1	TRBV5-1	TRBJ1-1	TGCGCCAGCAAGGGACAGATGAATACTGAAGCTTTCTTT	CASKGQMNTEAFF
NA	TRBD2	TRBV24-1	TRBJ2-3	TGTGCCACCAGTGAGCCCCTAGCGGGAAGGGGCACAGATACGCAGTATTTT	CATSEPLAGRGTDTQYF
many	NA	TRBV10-3	TRBJ1-4	TGTGCCATCAGTGAGGCGCAGGGTTCGGCAACTAATGAAAAACTGTTTTTT	CAISEAQGSATNEKLFF
many	TRBD1	TRBV28	TRBJ2-5	TGTGCCAGCAGTCTGGGGGACAGGGGGCAAGAGACCCAGTACTTC	CASSLGDRGQETQYF
many	TRBD1	TRBV12-3/TRBV12-4	TRBJ1-5	TGTGCCAGCAGTTCTGGACAGGGAAGCAATCAGCCCCAGCATTTT	CASSSGQGSNQPQHF
many	TRBD1	TRBV2	TRBJ2-7	TGTGCCAGCAGGGCCGGGACAGGGTTCAACGAGCAGTACTTC	CASRAGTGFNEQYF
few	TRBD1	TRBV7-9	TRBJ2-2	TGTGCCAGCAGCTTCCGACAGGGCCCGAACACCGGGGAGCTGTTTTTT	CASSFRQGPNTGELFF
many	NA	TRBV7-2	TRBJ2-1	TGTGCCAGCAGCTTAGGGGGGAAACAGCAGTTCTTC	CASSLGGKQQFF
many	NA	TRBV19	TRBJ2-2	TGTGCCAGTAAGCGCTACAGCACGAACACCGGGGAGCTGTTTTTT	CASKRYSTNTGELFF
many	NA	TRBV5-1	TRBJ1-1	TGCGCCAGCAGCTTAGGCAGGGTCACTGAAGCTTTCTTT	CASSLGRVTEAFF
many	NA	TRBV6-2/TRBV6-3	TRBJ1-1	TGTGCCAGCAGTTATAAGACAGTTCTTGAAGCTTTCTTT	CASSYKTVLEAFF
many	TRBD1	TRBV10-3	TRBJ2-5	TGTGCCATCAGTGGGACAGGGGTTGAGACCCAGTACTTC	CAISGTGVETQYF
NA	NA	TRBV18	TRBJ2-6	TGTGCCAGCTCACCAATCAGGGGTCCTGGGGCCAACGTCCTGACTTTC	CASSPIRGPGANVLTF
many	NA	TRBV5-6	TRBJ2-2	TGTGCCAGCAGCTCATGGCAGGCTGACTACACCGGGGAGCTGTTTTTT	CASSSWQADYTGELFF
many	NA	TRBV19	TRBJ1-1	TGTGCCAGTGAGAAGGGGGGGGAAGCTTTCTTT	CASEKGGEAFF
many	NA	TRBV29-1	TRBJ1-2	TGCAGCGTTGAAGACAGGCCGGACTATGGCTACACCTTC	CSVEDRPDYGYTF
many	TRBD1	TRBV7-9	TRBJ2-7	TGTGCCAGCAGCTTAGCCGGGGGGACAGGGGGCCGCTACGAGCAGTACTTC	CASSLAGGTGGRYEQYF
many	NA	TRBV25-1	TRBJ2-7	TGTGCCAGCAGTGAGAGCAGGGCCTCCTACGAGCAGTACTTC	CASSESRASYEQYF
many	TRBD2	TRBV11-2	TRBJ2-5	TGTGCCAGCAGCTTAGAGGCTAGCGGGACTGGGGAGACCCAGTACTTC	CASSLEASGTGETQYF
many	NA	TRBV28	TRBJ2-7	TGTGCCAGCAGTTTCCGGGGGTTTTCCTACGAGCAGTACTTC	CASSFRGFSYEQYF
many	NA	TRBV7-3	TRBJ2-3	TGTGCCAGCAGCTCTTCTGGGGGGCTCACAGATACGCAGTATTTT	CASSSSGGLTDTQYF